The next 8 T cell receptor beta chains were all read from a single sample in a study of CD8+ T cells in alopecia areata. The sequencing template was cDNA reverse transcribed from extracted RNA. Clones were read by immunoSEQ multiplex PCR, and TCRdb kept only the in-frame ones, dropping some. The sample holds more than 90,000 clones, around two fifths seen once. Sequenced input: CD4+ T cells sorted from blood. The source is a human donor with alopecia areata.

The chain recombines TRBV6-5 with TRBJ1-2; D is perhaps TRBD1 (5 bases). The ends were cut back, 6 bases at V and 2 bases at J, with 16 bases in the middle. The CDR3 is 15 residues long. Per germline, CDR1 MNHEY and CDR2 SVGAGI. DNA of the CDR3: TGTGCCAGCAGCCCCTATGGGGCCCACAACTATGGCTACACCTTC. Translating gives CASSPYGAHNYGYTF.

This clone was recorded a few times. This chain joins TRBV29-1 and TRBJ1-1; D perhaps matches TRBD1 (5 bases). The CDR3 is 11 residues long. The V end was cut by 7 bases, the J end by 4 bases, with 10 bases between. The germline CDR1 and CDR2 sequences are SQVTM and ANQGSEA. DNA of the CDR3: TGCAGCGAACTCAGGGCCACTGAAGCTTTCTTT. It is translated as CSELRATEAFF.

This chain uses TRBV7-2 with TRBJ2-1; 11 positions match TRBD1. The V gene end was trimmed by 3 bases and the J gene end by 8 bases; junction bases not matched to a gene: 6. The germline gives CDR1 SGHTA, CDR2 FQGNSA. The length of the CDR3 is 15 residues. This CDR3 reads CASSFRTGGSDEQFF. The CDR3, as DNA: TGTGCCAGCAGCTTCCGGACAGGGGGCTCGGATGAGCAGTTCTTC.

J is TRBJ2-4 and V is TRBV27; D remains ambiguous. There are 15 residues in the CDR3. The V end was cut by 7 bases, the J end by 0 bases, with 13 bases between. The germline V gene encodes CDR1 MNHEY and CDR2 SMNVEV (reference sequence). CDR3 sequence reads: CASNQSGRAKNIQYF. The CDR3 DNA reads TGTGCCAGCAACCAGTCCGGCCGAGCCAAAAACATTCAGTACTTC.

This clone was counted only a few times. V and J are TRBV4-3 and TRBJ2-5, with TRBD2 as a possible D gene (5 bases). The CDR3 totals 17 residues. Germline CDR1 and CDR2: LGHNA and YSLEER. The V end was cut by 5 bases, the J end by 1 base, with 20 bases between. The CDR3 region is CASSYSADWRAQETQYF. Here the CDR3 DNA reads TGCGCCAGCAGCTACTCCGCGGATTGGCGGGCCCAAGAGACCCAGTACTTC.

This clone has ten or more counts. V usage is TRBV19 and J usage is TRBJ2-5; TRBD2 is a possible D gene (5 bases). CDR3 length equals 12 residues. V gave up 4 bases and J gave up 6 bases, with 9 bases separating them. In germline, CDR1 is LNHDA, CDR2 SQIVND (reference sequence). The chain's CDR3 is CASSNREQTQYF. CDR3 sequence (DNA): TGTGCCAGTAGTAATAGGGAGCAGACCCAGTACTTC.

This chain links TRBV5-1 with TRBJ2-7, with 14 positions matching TRBD2. The CDR3 loop spans 14 amino acids. The V gene end was trimmed by 4 bases and the J gene end by 5 bases; junction bases not matched to a gene: 2. Germline lookup yields CDR1 SGHRS and CDR2 YFSETQ. Written as DNA, the CDR3 is TGCGCCAGCAGCAAGGGACTAGCGGGAGACGAGCAGTACTTC. This encodes CASSKGLAGDEQYF.

The chain couples TRBV5-1 to TRBJ2-1; D is perhaps TRBD2 (5 bases). This CDR3 is built from 15 residues. The germline V gene has CDR1 SGHRS and CDR2 YFSETQ. V was cut by 6 bases and J by 0 bases, with 13 bases left in between. The CDR3 nucleotides are TGCGCCAGCACCTTCGATGGGAGCTCCTACAATGAGCAGTTCTTC. This codes for CASTFDGSSYNEQFF.